This TCR beta chain was observed in a study of early T cells in non-severe SARS-CoV-2 infection (dated by TCRdb to the early 2020s). Looking at the study overall: TCR sequencing used bulk RNA from unsorted whole blood, so alpha and beta chains could not be paired. Study-wide findings and limitations: VDJdb matching was skewed toward anti-spike CD8 responses and likely underestimated virus-specific expansions by missing private and CD4 specificities.

The library was generated by 5' RACE. Instrument on record: NextSeq 500. In the TCR library protocol, unique molecular identifiers were attached to individual cDNA molecules to correct for PCR bias and sequencing error. Both TCR alpha and beta chains were sequenced, and tight co-correlation was observed between alpha and beta sequence abundances in each sample. The paper's data handling went like this. Decombinator V4 was used to annotate the V gene, J gene and CDR3 of the TCR sequences. TCRs were defined as expanded if a significant change between any two time points was detected under a Poisson model with p below 0.0001. TCR abundances were normalised to the total number of TCRs sequenced in each sample and reported as counts per million. TRAV1-2 paired with TRAJ12, TRAJ20 or TRAJ33 defined MAIT TCRs, while TRAV10 paired with TRAJ18 defined iNKT TCRs. VDJdb, accessed 1 November 2021, was searched for CMV, EBV and SARS-CoV-2 annotated TCRs, excluding TCRs annotated for multiple antigens. Using fastp trimming at Q25 and MiXCR clonotype assembly, TCRdb reanalyzed the public sequencing data and kept in-frame beta chains. Each CDR3 protein appears once, grouped with its most common genes and DNA. These V and J calls derive from TCRdb rather than the authors' analysis. This sample is represented by 35,000 to 45,000 distinct CDR3 sequences; about 6.5% of them were singletons. The ten largest clonotypes hold about 8% of the sample.

The table lists this clonotype with many counts. There is no known antigen for this receptor. Per-base quality was not reported, and no clone a single base away is much larger than it. A case-control design nested within a healthcare worker cohort in London, UK, was used, with weekly nasopharyngeal swab PCR tests and blood sampling performed. Between 23 and 31 March 2020, the week of the UK lockdown, healthcare workers were enrolled and then followed up weekly for as long as 16 weeks. CDR1 LGHNA and CDR2 YSLEER were looked up in the germline V gene. The CDR3 sequence holds 17 residues, the cysteine and phenylalanine included. Only the CDR3 region is kept as DNA, spanning 51 bases read in frame from base 1. The V end loses 2 bases and the J end loses 4 bases, and a stretch of 19 bases separates them.

Specimen: whole blood, collected at baseline. The sequence links TRBV4-3 to TRBJ2-3, with TRBD1 perhaps the D gene, on 6 matching bases. This TCR came from an adult who was a healthcare worker with PCR-confirmed SARS-CoV-2 infection or an uninfected control (not recorded which). Read as DNA, the sequence is TGCGCCAGCAGCCAAAGTGGGGGCAGGGGATGGTCAGATACGCAGTATTTT. It codes for CASSQSGGRGWSDTQYF.